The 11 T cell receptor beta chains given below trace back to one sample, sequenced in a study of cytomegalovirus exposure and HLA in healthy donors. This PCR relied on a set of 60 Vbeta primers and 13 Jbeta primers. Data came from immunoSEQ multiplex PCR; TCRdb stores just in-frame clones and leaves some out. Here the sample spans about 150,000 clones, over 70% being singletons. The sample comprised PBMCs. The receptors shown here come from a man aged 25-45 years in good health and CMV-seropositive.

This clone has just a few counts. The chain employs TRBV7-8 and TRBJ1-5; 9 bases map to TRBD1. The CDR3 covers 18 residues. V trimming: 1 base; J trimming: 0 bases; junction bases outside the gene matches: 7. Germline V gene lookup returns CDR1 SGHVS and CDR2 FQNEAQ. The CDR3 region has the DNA TGTGCCAGCAGCTTAGAGGGACAGGGAACTTATAGCAATCAGCCCCAGCATTTT. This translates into CASSLEGQGTYSNQPQHF.

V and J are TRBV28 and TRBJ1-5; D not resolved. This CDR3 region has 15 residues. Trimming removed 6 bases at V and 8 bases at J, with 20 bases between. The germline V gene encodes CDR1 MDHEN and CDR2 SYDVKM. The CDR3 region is CASSPPGAGGEPQHF. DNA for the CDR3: TGTGCCAGCAGCCCCCCTGGCGCCGGCGGGGAGCCCCAGCATTTT.

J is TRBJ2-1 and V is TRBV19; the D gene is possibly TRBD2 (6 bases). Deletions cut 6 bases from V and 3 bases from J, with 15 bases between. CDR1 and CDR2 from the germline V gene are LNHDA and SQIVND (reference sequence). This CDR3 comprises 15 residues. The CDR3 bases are TGTGCCAGTAGACCTCCGGGACTCCTCTACAATGAGCAGTTCTTC. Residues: CASRPPGLLYNEQFF.

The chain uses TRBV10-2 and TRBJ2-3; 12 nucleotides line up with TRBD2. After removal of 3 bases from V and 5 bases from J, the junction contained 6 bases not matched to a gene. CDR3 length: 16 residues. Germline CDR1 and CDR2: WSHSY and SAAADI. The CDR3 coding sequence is TGCGCCAGCAGTGACGCTAGCGGGAGGGGGATAGATACGCAGTATTTT. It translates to CASSDASGRGIDTQYF.

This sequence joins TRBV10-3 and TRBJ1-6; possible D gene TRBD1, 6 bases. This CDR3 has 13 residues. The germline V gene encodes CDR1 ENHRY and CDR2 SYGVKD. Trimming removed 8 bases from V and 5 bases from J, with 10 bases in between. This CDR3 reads CAIGDTNNSPLHF. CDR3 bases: TGTGCCATCGGGGACACAAATAATTCACCCCTCCACTTT.

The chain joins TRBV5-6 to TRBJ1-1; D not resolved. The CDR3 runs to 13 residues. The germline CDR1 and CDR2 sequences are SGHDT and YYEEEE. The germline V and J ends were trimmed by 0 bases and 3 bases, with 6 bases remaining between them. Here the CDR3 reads CASSLVEYTEAFF. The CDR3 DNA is TGTGCCAGCAGCTTGGTAGAATACACTGAAGCTTTCTTT.

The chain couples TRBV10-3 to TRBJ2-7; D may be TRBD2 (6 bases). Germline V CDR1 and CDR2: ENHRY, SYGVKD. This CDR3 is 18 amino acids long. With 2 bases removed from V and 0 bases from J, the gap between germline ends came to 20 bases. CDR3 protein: CAISETVSGRPHSYEQYF. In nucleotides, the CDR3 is TGTGCCATCAGTGAGACGGTTAGTGGGAGGCCTCACTCCTACGAGCAGTACTTC.

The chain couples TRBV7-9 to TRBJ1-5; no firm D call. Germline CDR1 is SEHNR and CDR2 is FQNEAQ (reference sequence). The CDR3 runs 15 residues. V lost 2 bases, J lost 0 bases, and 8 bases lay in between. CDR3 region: CASSLSHSSNQPQHF. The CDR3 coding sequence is TGTGCCAGCAGCTTATCGCACTCTAGCAATCAGCCCCAGCATTTT.

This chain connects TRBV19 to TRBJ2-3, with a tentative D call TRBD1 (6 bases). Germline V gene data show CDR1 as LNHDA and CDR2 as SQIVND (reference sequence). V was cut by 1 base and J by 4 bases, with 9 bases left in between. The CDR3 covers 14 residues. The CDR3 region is CASSIGRGADTQYF. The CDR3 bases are TGTGCCAGTAGTATAGGCAGGGGCGCAGATACGCAGTATTTT.

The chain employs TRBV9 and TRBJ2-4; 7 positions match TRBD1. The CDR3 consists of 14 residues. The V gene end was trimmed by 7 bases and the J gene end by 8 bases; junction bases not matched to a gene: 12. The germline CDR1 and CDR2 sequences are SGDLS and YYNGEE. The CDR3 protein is CASAITGVSDIQYF. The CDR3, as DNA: TGTGCCAGCGCGATTACAGGGGTATCGGACATTCAGTACTTC.

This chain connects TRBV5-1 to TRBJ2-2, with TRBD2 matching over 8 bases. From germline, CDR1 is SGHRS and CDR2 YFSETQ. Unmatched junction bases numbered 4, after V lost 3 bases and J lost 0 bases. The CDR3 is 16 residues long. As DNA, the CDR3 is TGCGCCAGCAGCTGGATAGCGGGAACGAACACCGGGGAGCTGTTTTTT. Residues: CASSWIAGTNTGELFF.